This entry lists 15 T cell receptor beta chains sequenced from one sample in a study of blood T cell repertoires in COVID-19 (dated by TCRdb to 2019 to 2021). The library was prepared using the immunoSEQ multiplex PCR assay. TCRdb took over this immuneACCESS table, retaining in-frame rearrangements with V and J assigned. Such tables are incomplete; in checked studies, under half of the missing clones stem from an unresolved V gene, and the remainder is unexplained. The sample table records around 21,000 clones; 70% to 80% of these occur just once. The top ten clonotypes cover around 50% of the sample. Sequenced input: peripheral blood. These receptors all come from an elderly man with acute or convalescent COVID-19.

The V gene is TRBV19, the J gene TRBJ1-1; 10 nucleotides line up with TRBD1. Germline values: CDR1 LNHDA, CDR2 SQIVND (reference sequence). The CDR3 consists of 12 residues. The V segment lost 8 bases and the J segment 10 bases; nucleotides outside the gene matches: 7. The CDR3 sequence is CASSRTGGRAFF. CDR3 bases: TGTGCCAGTTCCCGGACAGGGGGACGAGCTTTCTTT.

The chain uses TRBV30 and TRBJ2-3; no definite D call. Germline V CDR1 and CDR2: GTSNPN, SVGIG (reference sequence). The CDR3 sequence is 15 residues long. V gave up 2 bases and J gave up 0 bases, with 12 bases separating them. DNA of the CDR3: TGTGCCTGGAGTAATGAGCGTACTAGCACAGATACGCAGTATTTT. Translation: CAWSNERTSTDTQYF.

The chain combines TRBV28 with TRBJ1-2; D not resolved. There are 13 residues in the CDR3. Germline V gives CDR1 MDHEN, CDR2 SYDVKM. The ends were cut back, 2 bases at V and 4 bases at J, with 8 bases in the middle. The CDR3 spells CASSLPTVYGYTF. The CDR3 region has the DNA TGTGCCAGCAGTTTACCAACAGTCTATGGCTACACCTTC.

The genes are TRBV7-3 and TRBJ1-2; TRBD1 aligns across 9 bases. Germline CDR1 reads SGHTA; CDR2 reads FQGTGA. The ends lost 5 bases at V and 2 bases at J; junction bases unmatched: 12. This CDR3 is 17 amino acids long. The CDR3 here is CASSTRDREMDNYGYTF. For the CDR3, the DNA is TGTGCCAGCAGCACCCGGGACAGGGAGATGGACAACTATGGCTACACCTTC.

The V gene is TRBV27, the J gene TRBJ1-2; 9 positions match TRBD1. CDR3 length: 16 residues. After removal of 1 base from V and 7 bases from J, the junction contained 10 bases not matched to a gene. Germline assignment: CDR1 MNHEY and CDR2 SMNVEV (reference sequence). The CDR3 region is CASSLLSGTGSGGYTF. CDR3 DNA sequence: TGTGCCAGCAGTTTATTATCCGGGACAGGGTCCGGTGGCTACACCTTC.

This chain uses TRBV5-1 with TRBJ1-6; D may be TRBD1 (5 bases). This CDR3 region has 13 residues. Trimming stripped 5 bases from V and 11 bases from J, with 14 bases between. Germline assignment: CDR1 SGHRS and CDR2 YFSETQ. The CDR3, as DNA: TGCGCCAGCAGTCGGGACTTAGAACCACCCCTCCACTTT. The encoded protein is CASSRDLEPPLHF.

The chain joins TRBV6-5 to TRBJ2-5, with a weak D call TRBD2 (5 bases). Trimming stripped 6 bases from V and 5 bases from J, with 16 bases between. The CDR3 length is 14 residues. The germline V gene encodes CDR1 MNHEY and CDR2 SVGAGI. Here the CDR3 DNA reads TGTGCCAGCAGATCCGGACCCGGAGGCGAGACCCAGTACTTC. Its translation is CASRSGPGGETQYF.

This chain joins TRBV14 and TRBJ1-2; D gene ambiguous. The CDR3 length is 13 residues. Trimming took 4 bases from V and 8 from J, leaving 14 bases between them. Germline assignment: CDR1 SGHDN and CDR2 FVKESK. In DNA form, the CDR3 reads TGTGCCAGCAGCCTCGGGTCTCGTTTCGGCTACACCTTC. Amino acids: CASSLGSRFGYTF.

The chain has TRBV28 and TRBJ2-1, with 7 bases aligning to TRBD1. V trimming: 5 bases; J trimming: 0 bases; junction bases outside the gene matches: 19. The length of the CDR3 is 20 residues. Germline values: CDR1 MDHEN, CDR2 SYDVKM. CDR3 sequence: CASSTQWNLQGKGSYNEQFF. The CDR3 DNA sequence: TGTGCCAGCAGTACTCAATGGAACCTACAGGGGAAGGGCTCCTACAATGAGCAGTTCTTC.

This clone was detected only once. The gene calls are TRBV2 and TRBJ2-1, with TRBD2 matching 8 bases. Unmatched junction bases numbered 5, after V lost 1 base and J lost 6 bases. Germline V gene sequence: CDR1 SNHLY, CDR2 FYNNEI. CDR3 size: 15 residues. The CDR3 sequence: CASSEEAGVGNEQFF. CDR3 bases: TGTGCCAGCAGTGAAGAAGCGGGGGTGGGCAATGAGCAGTTCTTC.

The count of this clone is one. Here the CDR3 DNA reads TGTGCCAGCAGCCCCTCCGGAGGATTAAGAGGCTACACCTTC. It translates to CASSPSGGLRGYTF. The V gene is TRBV3-1 (or the pseudogene TRBV3-2), the J gene TRBJ1-2; D gene unclear. The CDR3 is 14 amino acids. Trimming left V 4 bases short and J 8 bases short, with 17 bases between. Germline V CDR1 and CDR2: LGHDT, YNNKEL (reference sequence).

J is TRBJ2-2 and V is TRBV4-3; 13 bases align to TRBD2. The CDR3 spans 16 residues. The germline V gene encodes CDR1 LGHNA and CDR2 YSLEER. The junction had 0 bases not matched to a gene; V was cut back by 1 base and J by 4 bases. CDR3 in amino acids: CASSQGLAGGTGELFF. DNA of the CDR3: TGCGCCAGCAGCCAAGGACTAGCGGGAGGCACCGGGGAGCTGTTTTTT.

The gene calls are TRBV5-4 and TRBJ1-1; no firm D call. The V and J ends lost 0 bases and 6 bases respectively, with 12 bases between them. Germline V lookup: CDR1 SGHNT, CDR2 YYREEE (reference sequence). The CDR3 is 14 amino acids. CDR3 DNA: TGTGCCAGCAGCTTGGGGTGGCTTGGTTCTGAAGCTTTCTTT. This codes for CASSLGWLGSEAFF.

V gene TRBV3-1 (or the pseudogene TRBV3-2) combines with J gene TRBJ2-2, with 7 bases aligning to TRBD2. Germline V lookup: CDR1 LGHDT, CDR2 YNNKEL (reference sequence). The V segment lost 3 bases and the J segment 7 bases; nucleotides outside the gene matches: 8. This CDR3 contains 15 residues. The CDR3 region is CASSQRTRSGGELFF. The CDR3, as DNA: TGTGCCAGCAGCCAGCGGACTAGATCAGGCGGGGAGCTGTTTTTT.

This clone was recorded once. The chain combines TRBV19 with TRBJ2-2; 7 bases map to TRBD1. Germline CDR1 is LNHDA and CDR2 is SQIVND (reference sequence). The ends lost 9 bases at V and 3 bases at J; junction bases unmatched: 13. The CDR3 consists of 16 residues. The CDR3 protein is CASSPWDSEHTGELFF. DNA of the CDR3: TGTGCCAGCTCCCCGTGGGACAGTGAACACACCGGGGAGCTGTTTTTT.